These T cell receptor beta chains were read from a single sample in a study of OX40 agonist ivuxolimab in advanced cancers. The table came from immunoSEQ multiplex PCR; TCRdb's copy has only in-frame clones and leaves some out. The sample gives more than 65,000 clones, roughly 85% of which show up once; approximately 0.81% is in the top ten. The sequenced sample was CD4+ or CD8+ T cells sorted from blood, obtained in a trial of the OX40 agonist ivuxolimab. These receptors were collected from an adult with an advanced solid tumor such as melanoma, head and neck, liver or kidney cancer. Each CDR3 is given with its conserved first and last residue. D genes are given only for firm matches. Part of the rows lack a size; the others show once, few, many or a class for expanded clones.

v_call	j_call	d_call	clone_size	cdr3_aa	cdr3_nt
TRBV30	TRBJ1-2	TRBD1	NA	CAWTRTGVNYGYTF	TGTGCCTGGACTCGGACAGGGGTTAACTATGGCTACACCTTC
TRBV29-1	TRBJ2-1	TRBD2	NA	CSVDLAGGPNEQFF	TGCAGCGTCGATCTGGCGGGAGGTCCCAATGAGCAGTTCTTC
TRBV11-3	TRBJ1-4	NA	NA	CASSLAYSTTNEKLFF	TGTGCCAGCAGCTTAGCCTACAGTACAACTAATGAAAAACTGTTTTTT
TRBV7-2	TRBJ1-1	NA	NA	CASSWTSAWGTEAFF	TGTGCCAGCAGCTGGACATCAGCCTGGGGCACTGAAGCTTTCTTT
TRBV5-1	TRBJ2-1	NA	few	CASSLAGVNEQFF	TGCGCCAGCAGCTTGGCAGGCGTTAATGAGCAGTTCTTC
TRBV30	TRBJ1-2	TRBD1	NA	CAWRTGGIYGYTF	TGTGCCTGGCGGACAGGGGGGATCTATGGCTACACCTTC
TRBV11-2	TRBJ2-2	TRBD1	NA	CASSTGQVNTGELFF	TGTGCCAGCAGCACGGGACAGGTCAACACCGGGGAGCTGTTTTTT
TRBV5-6	TRBJ2-1	NA	NA	CASSLVQDNEQFF	TGTGCCAGCAGCTTGGTACAGGACAATGAGCAGTTCTTC
TRBV6-6	TRBJ2-1	NA	NA	CASSLMGRDVDEQFF	TGTGCCAGCAGTTTGATGGGCAGGGATGTGGATGAGCAGTTCTTC
TRBV19	TRBJ2-7	NA	NA	CATSTSYEQYF	TGTGCCACGTCAACCTCCTACGAGCAGTACTTC
TRBV7-9	TRBJ1-6	NA	NA	CASSTSGGPLHF	TGTGCCAGCAGCACCTCCGGGGGACCCCTCCACTTT
TRBV19	TRBJ1-1	NA	NA	CASRADRNTEAFF	TGTGCCAGTAGGGCGGACAGGAACACTGAAGCTTTCTTT
TRBV10-3	TRBJ2-7	NA	NA	CAISEGYEQYF	TGTGCCATCAGTGAGGGGTACGAGCAGTACTTC
TRBV15	TRBJ2-1	TRBD1	NA	CATSRETGSSYNEQFF	TGTGCCACCAGCAGAGAGACAGGGAGCTCCTACAATGAGCAGTTCTTC
TRBV6-1	TRBJ2-5	NA	NA	CASTLPQDQETQYF	TGTGCCAGCACCCTGCCTCAGGACCAAGAGACCCAGTACTTC
TRBV29-1	TRBJ2-5	TRBD1	once	CSAYGQGNQETQYF	TGCAGCGCTTACGGACAGGGGAACCAAGAGACCCAGTACTTC
TRBV7-9	TRBJ1-1	NA	once	CASSPQDREAFF	TGTGCCAGCAGCCCCCAGGACAGAGAAGCTTTCTTT
TRBV9	TRBJ2-6	NA	NA	CASGSALRANVLTF	TGTGCCAGCGGTAGTGCGCTAAGGGCCAACGTCCTGACTTTC
TRBV18	TRBJ1-5	NA	NA	CASSGQGIQPQHF	TGTGCCAGCTCGGGTCAGGGAATTCAGCCCCAGCATTTT
TRBV7-9	TRBJ1-4	NA	NA	CASSLGQFNEKLFF	TGTGCCAGCAGCTTAGGACAGTTTAATGAAAAACTGTTTTTT
TRBV19	TRBJ1-2	TRBD1	NA	CASSIGQARDGYTF	TGTGCCAGTAGTATCGGACAGGCAAGGGATGGCTACACCTTC
TRBV5-6	TRBJ1-3	NA	NA	CASSLDPGVGNTIYF	TGTGCCAGCAGCTTGGACCCAGGGGTTGGAAACACCATATATTTT
TRBV5-3	TRBJ1-5	NA	NA	CARSFGRVPKNQPQHF	TGTGCCAGAAGCTTCGGCAGGGTCCCCAAAAATCAGCCCCAGCATTTT
TRBV10-3	TRBJ1-5	NA	NA	CAISEFTGPQHF	TGTGCCATCAGTGAGTTTACAGGGCCCCAGCATTTT
TRBV6-5	TRBJ1-1	NA	NA	CASSYGWVNTEAFF	TGTGCCAGCAGTTACGGTTGGGTGAACACTGAAGCTTTCTTT
TRBV19	TRBJ2-2	NA	NA	CASSIVRHTGELFF	TGTGCCAGTAGTATCGTCCGTCACACCGGGGAGCTGTTTTTT
TRBV2	TRBJ2-7	NA	NA	CASRYETYEQYF	TGTGCCAGCAGGTATGAAACCTACGAGCAGTACTTC
TRBV7-9	TRBJ2-5	TRBD2	NA	CASSPRLAGGQETQYF	TGTGCCAGCAGCCCCAGGTTAGCGGGGGGCCAAGAGACCCAGTACTTC
TRBV30	TRBJ2-7	TRBD2	NA	CAWSVRGAGEGYEQYF	TGTGCCTGGAGTGTACGGGGAGCGGGAGAGGGCTACGAGCAGTACTTC
TRBV4-1	TRBJ1-2	TRBD1	few	CASSQDRDRGSYTF	TGCGCCAGCAGCCAAGATCGGGACAGGGGGAGCTACACCTTC
TRBV11-2	TRBJ2-7	TRBD2	NA	CASSQGGLVGDEQYF	TGTGCCAGCAGTCAAGGGGGACTAGTAGGGGACGAGCAGTACTTC
TRBV19	TRBJ1-1	NA	NA	CASSSGHENTEAFF	TGTGCCAGTAGTTCGGGACACGAAAACACTGAAGCTTTCTTT
TRBV2	TRBJ1-2	NA	NA	CASSPQGGNYGYTF	TGTGCCAGCAGTCCCCAGGGTGGGAACTATGGCTACACCTTC
TRBV5-1	TRBJ1-1	TRBD1	NA	CASSLTGARMNTEAFF	TGCGCCAGCAGCTTGACAGGGGCGCGGATGAACACTGAAGCTTTCTTT
TRBV4-1	TRBJ2-1	TRBD2	NA	CASSQGALGTISNEQFF	TGCGCCAGCAGCCAAGGGGCCCTTGGGACTATCAGCAATGAGCAGTTCTTC
TRBV15	TRBJ1-1	NA	NA	CATSRGDGDTEAFF	TGTGCCACCAGTAGAGGGGACGGCGACACTGAAGCTTTCTTT
TRBV6-5	TRBJ2-7	TRBD1	NA	CASSLDRGLSYEQYF	TGTGCCAGCAGTCTTGACAGGGGGCTATCCTACGAGCAGTACTTC
TRBV18	TRBJ2-3	NA	NA	CASSPQGDRTDTQYF	TGTGCCAGCTCACCACAGGGGGACCGCACAGATACGCAGTATTTT
TRBV11-3	TRBJ2-3	TRBD2	NA	CASSLDGSGRAWLSDTQYF	TGTGCCAGCAGCTTAGATGGTAGCGGGAGGGCCTGGTTGTCAGATACGCAGTATTTT
TRBV10-3	TRBJ2-3	NA	NA	CAISATGTGADTQYF	TGTGCCATCAGTGCGACAGGGACTGGGGCAGATACGCAGTATTTT
TRBV19	TRBJ2-1	NA	NA	CASSLPTSSYNEQFF	TGTGCCAGTAGTTTACCGACGAGTTCCTACAATGAGCAGTTCTTC
TRBV7-6	TRBJ2-5	NA	NA	CASSLGGAGQETQYF	TGTGCCAGCAGCTTAGGCGGGGCAGGCCAAGAGACCCAGTACTTC
TRBV27	TRBJ1-5	NA	NA	CASRDRRYSNQPQHF	TGTGCCAGCAGGGACCGGCGGTATAGCAATCAGCCCCAGCATTTT
TRBV14	TRBJ1-2	NA	NA	CASSRGSYGYTF	TGTGCCAGCAGCCGGGGGTCCTATGGCTACACCTTC
TRBV7-3	TRBJ1-1	NA	NA	CASSSQANTEAFF	TGTGCCAGCAGCTCGCAGGCGAACACTGAAGCTTTCTTT
TRBV9	TRBJ2-3	NA	NA	CASSVAGGSLTDTQYF	TGTGCCAGCAGCGTAGCTGGGGGTAGCCTCACAGATACGCAGTATTTT
TRBV27	TRBJ1-2	NA	NA	CASSLVAAATNYGYTF	TGTGCCAGCAGTTTAGTGGCGGCTGCTACCAACTATGGCTACACCTTC
TRBV25-1	TRBJ2-7	TRBD1	NA	CASSGRTGYGSGQYF	TGTGCCAGCAGTGGCCGGACAGGGTACGGGTCCGGGCAGTACTTC
TRBV7-9	TRBJ2-6	NA	once	CASSPSGLRAGANVLTF	TGTGCCAGCAGTCCATCCGGGCTCAGGGCTGGGGCCAACGTCCTGACTTTC
TRBV11-2	TRBJ1-5	NA	NA	CASSRKDDTQPQHF	TGTGCCAGCAGCCGAAAGGACGATACTCAGCCCCAGCATTTT
TRBV7-9	TRBJ1-2	TRBD1	NA	CASSLGDRPGDLYGYTF	TGTGCCAGCAGCTTAGGGGACAGGCCGGGGGATCTTTATGGCTACACCTTC
TRBV5-4	TRBJ1-5	TRBD1	NA	CASSLDRGIGQPQHF	TGTGCCAGCAGCTTGGACAGGGGGATTGGTCAGCCCCAGCATTTT
TRBV18	TRBJ2-1	TRBD2	NA	CASSPMAGRDEQFF	TGTGCCAGCTCACCAATGGCAGGGAGGGATGAGCAGTTCTTC
TRBV25-1	TRBJ1-1	TRBD1	NA	CASTGTGGKVNTEAFF	TGTGCCAGCACGGGAACAGGGGGTAAAGTAAACACTGAAGCTTTCTTT
TRBV27	TRBJ2-7	NA	NA	CASRKPRQSSYEQYF	TGTGCCAGCAGAAAACCTCGACAGTCGTCCTACGAGCAGTACTTC
TRBV5-1	TRBJ2-3	TRBD2	NA	CASSLASGGATDTQYF	TGCGCCAGCAGCTTGGCTAGCGGGGGGGCAACAGATACGCAGTATTTT
TRBV29-1	TRBJ2-7	NA	few	CSVDRDGYEQYF	TGCAGCGTTGATAGGGATGGGTACGAGCAGTACTTC
TRBV5-1	TRBJ2-4	NA	NA	CASSVGMGRKNIQYF	TGCGCCAGCAGCGTGGGAATGGGTCGGAAAAACATTCAGTACTTC
TRBV11-2	TRBJ2-7	NA	NA	CASSLSSYEQYF	TGTGCCAGCAGCTTATCAAGCTACGAGCAGTACTTC